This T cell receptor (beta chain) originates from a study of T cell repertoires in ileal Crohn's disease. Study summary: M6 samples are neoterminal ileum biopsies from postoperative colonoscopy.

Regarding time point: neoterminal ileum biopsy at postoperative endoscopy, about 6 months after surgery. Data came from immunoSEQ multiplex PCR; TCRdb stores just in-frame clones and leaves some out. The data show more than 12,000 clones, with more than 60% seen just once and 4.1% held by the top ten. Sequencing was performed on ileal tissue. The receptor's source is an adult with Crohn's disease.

CDR3 coding DNA: TGTGCCATCAGTGAGCAGGGGGTGAACACTGAAGCTTTCTTT. Its translation: CAISEQGVNTEAFF. The gene calls are TRBV10-3 and TRBJ1-1, with 7 bases lining up with TRBD1. CDR1 is ENHRY, CDR2 SYGVKD, per germline. The CDR3 is 14 amino acids. Unmatched junction bases numbered 0, after V lost 2 bases and J lost 0 bases.